This TCR beta chain was documented in a study of technical replicates of blood from a handful of donors (dated by TCRdb to 2016 to 2017). V loses 1 base of germline sequence and J loses 7 bases, and the interval between the two ends is 6 bases. The CDR3 runs 12 residues from the cysteine to the phenylalanine. The kept DNA is CDR3 alone, 36 bases in frame from the first base. CDR1 and CDR2 are read off the germline V gene as SGDLS and YYNGEE. The receptor library was made with the immunoSEQ multiplex PCR assay. Entries here come from immuneACCESS through TCRdb and include only in-frame sequences with V and J called. Some clones fail to appear in such tables; in the studies checked, an unresolved V gene covers under half of the shortfall, and the cause of the remainder is unknown. The sample table holds about 93,000 clones, of which roughly 96% were seen once. Roughly 0.28% of the sample goes to the ten largest clones.

With regard to this clone: Which antigen it targets is not known. Per-base quality was not reported, and no clone a single base away is much larger than it.

The V and J segments used are TRBV9 and TRBJ2-1; no D segment can be confidently identified. The receptor was derived from a human donor in good health. The sequencing sample was made of T cells isolated from PBMCs. The CDR3 has the sequence CASSVLSNEQFF. The DNA is as follows: TGTGCCAGCAGCGTACTTTCGAATGAGCAGTTCTTC.